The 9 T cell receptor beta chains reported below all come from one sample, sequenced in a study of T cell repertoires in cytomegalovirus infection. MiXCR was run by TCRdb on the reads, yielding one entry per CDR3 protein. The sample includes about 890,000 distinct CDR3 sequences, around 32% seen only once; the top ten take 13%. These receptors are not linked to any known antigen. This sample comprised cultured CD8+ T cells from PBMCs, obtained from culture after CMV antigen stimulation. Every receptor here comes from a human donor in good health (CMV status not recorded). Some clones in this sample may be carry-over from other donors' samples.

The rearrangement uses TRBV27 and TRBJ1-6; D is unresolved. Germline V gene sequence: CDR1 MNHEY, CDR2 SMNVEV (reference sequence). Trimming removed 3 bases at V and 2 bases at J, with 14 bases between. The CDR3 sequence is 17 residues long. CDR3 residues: CASSFHGTTTYNSPLHF. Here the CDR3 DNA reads TGTGCCAGCAGTTTCCATGGTACGACGACCTATAATTCACCCCTCCACTTT.

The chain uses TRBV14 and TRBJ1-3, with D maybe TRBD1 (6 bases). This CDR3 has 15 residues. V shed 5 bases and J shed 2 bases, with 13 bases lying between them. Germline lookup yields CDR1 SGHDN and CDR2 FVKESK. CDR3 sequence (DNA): TGTGCCAGCAGCTACAGGGTTATCCCTGGAAACACCATATATTTT. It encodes CASSYRVIPGNTIYF.

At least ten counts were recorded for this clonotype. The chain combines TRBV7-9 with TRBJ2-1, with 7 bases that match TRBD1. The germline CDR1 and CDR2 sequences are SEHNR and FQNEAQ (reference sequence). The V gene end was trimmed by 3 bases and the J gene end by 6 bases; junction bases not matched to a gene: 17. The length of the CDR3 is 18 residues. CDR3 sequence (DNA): TGTGCCAGCAGCTTGAGAGACAGGGCTTACCTCTCGTTCAATGAGCAGTTCTTC. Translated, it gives CASSLRDRAYLSFNEQFF.

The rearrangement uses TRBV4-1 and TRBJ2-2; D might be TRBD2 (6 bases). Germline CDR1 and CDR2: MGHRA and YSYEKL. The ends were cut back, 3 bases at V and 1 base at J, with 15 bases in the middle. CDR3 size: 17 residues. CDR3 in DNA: TGCGCCAGCAGCCATACCGGGACTCCGGGGAACACCGGGGAGCTGTTTTTT. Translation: CASSHTGTPGNTGELFF.

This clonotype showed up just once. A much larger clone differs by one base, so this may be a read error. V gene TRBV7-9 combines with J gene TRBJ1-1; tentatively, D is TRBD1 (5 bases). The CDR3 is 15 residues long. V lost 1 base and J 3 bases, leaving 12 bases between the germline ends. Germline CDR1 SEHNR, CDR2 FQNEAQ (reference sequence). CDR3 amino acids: CASSLEVAGYTEAFF. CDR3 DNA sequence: TGTGCCAGCAGCTTAGAGGTGGCAGGGTACACTGAAGCTTTCTTT.

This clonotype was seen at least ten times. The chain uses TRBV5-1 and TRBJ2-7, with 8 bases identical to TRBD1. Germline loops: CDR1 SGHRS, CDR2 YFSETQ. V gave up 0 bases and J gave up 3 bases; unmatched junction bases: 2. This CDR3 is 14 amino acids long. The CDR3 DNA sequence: TGCGCCAGCAGCTTGGCCGGGACAGGCTACGAGCAGTACTTC. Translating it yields CASSLAGTGYEQYF.

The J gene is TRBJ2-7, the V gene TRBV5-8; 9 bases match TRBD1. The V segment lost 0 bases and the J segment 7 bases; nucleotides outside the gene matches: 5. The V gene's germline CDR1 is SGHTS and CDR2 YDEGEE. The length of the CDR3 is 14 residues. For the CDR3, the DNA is TGTGCCAGCAGCTTGGCAACAGGGGGCGCGGAGCAGTACTTC. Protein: CASSLATGGAEQYF.

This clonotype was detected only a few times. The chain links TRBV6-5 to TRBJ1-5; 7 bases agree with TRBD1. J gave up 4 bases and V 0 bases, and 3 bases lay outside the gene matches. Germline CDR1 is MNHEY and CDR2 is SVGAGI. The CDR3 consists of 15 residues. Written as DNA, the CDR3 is TGTGCCAGCAGTTACTCTGGGGACAGTAATCAGCCCCAGCATTTT. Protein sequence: CASSYSGDSNQPQHF.

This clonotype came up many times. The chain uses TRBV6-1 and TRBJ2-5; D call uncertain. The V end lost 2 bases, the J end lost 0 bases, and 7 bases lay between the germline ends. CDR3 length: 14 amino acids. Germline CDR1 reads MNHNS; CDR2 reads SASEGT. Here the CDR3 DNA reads TGTGCCAGCAGTGAATGGACCTACCAAGAGACCCAGTACTTC. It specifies CASSEWTYQETQYF.